This TCR beta chain was identified in a study of CDR3 diversity in severe acne. About this clonotype itself: Relative to the germline gene, one junction end is altered; a read error may explain this.

The CDR3 contains 14 residues. CDR1 is SGDLS, CDR2 YYNGEE, per germline. Via MiXCR, TCRdb re-called the PCR reads, giving one row per CDR3 protein. The repertoire holds over 70,000 distinct CDR3 sequences, with over 40% as singletons. Material: blood. The V and J genes are TRBV9 and TRBJ2-5, with a tentative D call TRBD2 (6 bases). The receptor comes from a male donor in good health, without acne. CDR3 DNA: TGCGCCAGCAGCTTTGTGGCTAGCGAGGAGACCCAGTACTTC. Protein product: CASSFVASEETQYF.